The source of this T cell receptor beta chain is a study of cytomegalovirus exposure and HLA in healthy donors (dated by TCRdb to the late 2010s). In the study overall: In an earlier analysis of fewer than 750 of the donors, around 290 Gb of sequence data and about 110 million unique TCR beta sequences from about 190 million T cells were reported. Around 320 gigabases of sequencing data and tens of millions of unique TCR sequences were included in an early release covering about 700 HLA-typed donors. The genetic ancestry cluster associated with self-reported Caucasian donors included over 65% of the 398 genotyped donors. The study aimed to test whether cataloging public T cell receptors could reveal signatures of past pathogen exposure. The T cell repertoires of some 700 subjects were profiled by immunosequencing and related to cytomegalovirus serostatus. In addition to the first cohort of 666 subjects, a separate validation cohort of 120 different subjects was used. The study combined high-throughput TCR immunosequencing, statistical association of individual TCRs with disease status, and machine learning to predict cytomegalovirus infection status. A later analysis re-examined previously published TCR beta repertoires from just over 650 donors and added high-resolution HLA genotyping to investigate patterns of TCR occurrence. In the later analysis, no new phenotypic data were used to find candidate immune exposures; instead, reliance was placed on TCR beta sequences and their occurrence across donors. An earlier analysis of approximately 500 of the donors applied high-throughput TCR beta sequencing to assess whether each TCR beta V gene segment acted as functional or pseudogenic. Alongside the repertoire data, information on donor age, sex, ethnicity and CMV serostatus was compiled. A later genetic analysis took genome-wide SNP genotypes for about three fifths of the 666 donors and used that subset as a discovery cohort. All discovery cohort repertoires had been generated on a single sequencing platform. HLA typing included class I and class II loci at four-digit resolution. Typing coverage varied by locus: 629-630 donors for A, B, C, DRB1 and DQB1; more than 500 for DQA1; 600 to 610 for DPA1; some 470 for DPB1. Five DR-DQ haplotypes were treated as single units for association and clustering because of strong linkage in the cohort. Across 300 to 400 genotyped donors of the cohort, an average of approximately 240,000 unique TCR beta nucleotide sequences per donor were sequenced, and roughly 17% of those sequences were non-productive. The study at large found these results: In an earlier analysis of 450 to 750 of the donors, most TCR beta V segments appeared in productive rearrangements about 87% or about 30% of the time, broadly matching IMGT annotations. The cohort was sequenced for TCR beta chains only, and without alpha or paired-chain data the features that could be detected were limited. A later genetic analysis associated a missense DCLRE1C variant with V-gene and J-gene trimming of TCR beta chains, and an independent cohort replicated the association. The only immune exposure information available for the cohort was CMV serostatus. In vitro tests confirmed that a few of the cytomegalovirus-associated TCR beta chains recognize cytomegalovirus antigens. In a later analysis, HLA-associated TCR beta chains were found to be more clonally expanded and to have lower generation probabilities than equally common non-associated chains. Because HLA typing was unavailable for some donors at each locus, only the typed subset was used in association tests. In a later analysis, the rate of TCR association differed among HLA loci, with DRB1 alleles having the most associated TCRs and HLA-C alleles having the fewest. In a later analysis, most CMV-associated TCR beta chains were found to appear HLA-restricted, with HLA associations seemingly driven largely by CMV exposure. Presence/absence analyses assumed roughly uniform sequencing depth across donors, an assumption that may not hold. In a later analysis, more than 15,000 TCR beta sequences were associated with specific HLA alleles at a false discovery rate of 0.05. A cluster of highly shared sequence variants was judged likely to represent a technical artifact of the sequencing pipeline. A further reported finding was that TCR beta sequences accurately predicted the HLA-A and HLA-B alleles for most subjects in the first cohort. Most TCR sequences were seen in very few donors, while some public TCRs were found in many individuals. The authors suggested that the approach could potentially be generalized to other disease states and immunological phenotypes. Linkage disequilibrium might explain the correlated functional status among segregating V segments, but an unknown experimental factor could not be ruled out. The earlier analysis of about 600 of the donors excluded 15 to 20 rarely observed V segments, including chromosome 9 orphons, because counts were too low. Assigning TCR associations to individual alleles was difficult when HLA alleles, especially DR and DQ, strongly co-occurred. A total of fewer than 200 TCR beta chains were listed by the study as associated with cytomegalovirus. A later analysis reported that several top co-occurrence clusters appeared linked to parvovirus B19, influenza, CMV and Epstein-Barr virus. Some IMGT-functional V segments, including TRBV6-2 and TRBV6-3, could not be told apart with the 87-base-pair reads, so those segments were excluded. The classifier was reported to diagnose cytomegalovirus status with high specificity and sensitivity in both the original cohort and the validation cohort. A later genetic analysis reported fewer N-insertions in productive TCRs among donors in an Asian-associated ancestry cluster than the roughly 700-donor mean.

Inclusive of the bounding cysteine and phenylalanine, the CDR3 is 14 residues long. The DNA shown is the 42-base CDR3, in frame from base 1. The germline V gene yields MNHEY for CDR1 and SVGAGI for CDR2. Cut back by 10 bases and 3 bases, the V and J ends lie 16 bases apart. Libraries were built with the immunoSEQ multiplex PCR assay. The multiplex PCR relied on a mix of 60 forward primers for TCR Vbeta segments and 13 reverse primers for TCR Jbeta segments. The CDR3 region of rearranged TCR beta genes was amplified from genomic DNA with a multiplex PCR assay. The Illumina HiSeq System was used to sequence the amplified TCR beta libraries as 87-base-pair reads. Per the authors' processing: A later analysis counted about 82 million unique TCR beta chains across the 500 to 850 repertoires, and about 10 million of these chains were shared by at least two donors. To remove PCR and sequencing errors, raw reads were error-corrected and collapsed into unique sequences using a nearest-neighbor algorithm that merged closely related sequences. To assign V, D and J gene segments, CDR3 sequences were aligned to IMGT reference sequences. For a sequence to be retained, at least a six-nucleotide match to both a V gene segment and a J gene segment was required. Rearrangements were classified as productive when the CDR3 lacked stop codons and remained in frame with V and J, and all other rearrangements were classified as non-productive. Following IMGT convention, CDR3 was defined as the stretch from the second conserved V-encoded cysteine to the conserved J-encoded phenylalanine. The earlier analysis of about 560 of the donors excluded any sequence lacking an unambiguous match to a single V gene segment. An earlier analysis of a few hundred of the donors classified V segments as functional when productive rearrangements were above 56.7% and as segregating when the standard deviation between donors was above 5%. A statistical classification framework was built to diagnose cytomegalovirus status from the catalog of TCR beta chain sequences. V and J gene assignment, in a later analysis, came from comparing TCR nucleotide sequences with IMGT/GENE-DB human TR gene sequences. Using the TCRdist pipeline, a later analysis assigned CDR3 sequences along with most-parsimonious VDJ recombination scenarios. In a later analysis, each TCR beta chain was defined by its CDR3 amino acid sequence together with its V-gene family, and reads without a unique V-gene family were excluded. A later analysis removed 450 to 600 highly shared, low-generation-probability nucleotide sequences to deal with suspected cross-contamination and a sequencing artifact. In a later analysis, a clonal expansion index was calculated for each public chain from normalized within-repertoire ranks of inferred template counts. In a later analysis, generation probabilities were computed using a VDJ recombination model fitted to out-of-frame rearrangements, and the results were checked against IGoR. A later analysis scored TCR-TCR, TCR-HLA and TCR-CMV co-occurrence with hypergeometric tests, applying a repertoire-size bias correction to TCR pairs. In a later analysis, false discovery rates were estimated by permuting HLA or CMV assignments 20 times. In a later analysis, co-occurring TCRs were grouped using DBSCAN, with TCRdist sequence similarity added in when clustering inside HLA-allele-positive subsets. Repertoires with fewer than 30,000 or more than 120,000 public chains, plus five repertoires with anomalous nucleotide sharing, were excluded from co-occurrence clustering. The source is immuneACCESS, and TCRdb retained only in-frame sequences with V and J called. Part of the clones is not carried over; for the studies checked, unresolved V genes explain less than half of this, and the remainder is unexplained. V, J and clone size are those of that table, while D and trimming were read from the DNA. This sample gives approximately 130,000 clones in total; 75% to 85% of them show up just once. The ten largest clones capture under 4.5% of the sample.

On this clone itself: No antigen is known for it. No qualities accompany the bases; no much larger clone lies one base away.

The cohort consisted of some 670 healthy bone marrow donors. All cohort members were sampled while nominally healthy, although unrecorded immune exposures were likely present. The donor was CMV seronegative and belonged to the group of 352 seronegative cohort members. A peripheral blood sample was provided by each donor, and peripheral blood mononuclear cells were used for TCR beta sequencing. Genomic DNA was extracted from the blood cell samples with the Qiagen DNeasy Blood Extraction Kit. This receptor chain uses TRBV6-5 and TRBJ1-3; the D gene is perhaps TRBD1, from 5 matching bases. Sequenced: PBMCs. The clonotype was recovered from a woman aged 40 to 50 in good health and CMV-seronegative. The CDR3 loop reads CATYLPGGGNTIYF. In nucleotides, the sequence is TGTGCCACCTACCTCCCCGGGGGTGGAAACACCATATATTTT.